The 23 T cell receptor beta chains below come from one sample, sequenced in a study of CD8+ T cells in alopecia areata. Following RNA extraction, reverse transcription yielded cDNA that acted as the sequencing template. Sequencing used immunoSEQ multiplex PCR; TCRdb keeps in-frame clones, though not all of them. The table has over 85,000 clones, 35% to 50% seen once. Input material: CD4+ T cells sorted from blood. The receptors come from a human donor with alopecia areata.

The rearrangement joins TRBV29-1 to TRBJ2-1, with a tentative D call TRBD1 (5 bases). CDR3 size: 14 residues. In germline, CDR1 is SQVTM, CDR2 ANQGSEA. V lost 8 bases and J lost 1, with 15 bases in between. This CDR3 reads CSLRRVLSYNEQFF. CDR3 coding DNA: TGCAGCTTACGCAGGGTTTTGTCCTACAATGAGCAGTTCTTC.

This clone has just a few counts. The chain combines TRBV7-2 with TRBJ2-5, with no clear D. Germline V gene sequence: CDR1 SGHTA, CDR2 FQGNSA. CDR3 size: 13 residues. Trimming shortened V by 5 bases and J by 1 base, and 8 bases separated the two germline ends. This CDR3 reads CASSQRTQETQYF. CDR3 bases: TGTGCCAGCAGCCAGAGGACCCAAGAGACCCAGTACTTC.

The sample holds a few counts of this clone. The rearrangement joins TRBV2 to TRBJ2-3; D remains ambiguous. Trimming removed 7 bases from V and 0 bases from J, with 5 bases in between. This CDR3 contains 12 residues. From germline, CDR1 is SNHLY and CDR2 FYNNEI. This CDR3 is CASKDSTDTQYF. The CDR3 DNA follows: TGTGCCAGCAAGGACAGCACAGATACGCAGTATTTT.

This clone occurred a few times. V is TRBV6-1 and J is TRBJ1-2, with D possibly TRBD1 on 5 matching bases. CDR3 length: 14 residues. The ends were cut back, 6 bases at V and 8 bases at J, with 19 bases in the middle. Per germline, CDR1 MNHNS and CDR2 SASEGT. The CDR3 sequence: CASRMTAEPLGYTF. CDR3 bases: TGTGCCAGCAGGATGACAGCGGAACCCTTAGGCTACACCTTC.

This clone has only a few counts. The V call is TRBV29-1, the J call TRBJ2-4; TRBD1 aligns across 9 bases. This CDR3 region has 15 residues. CDR1 is SQVTM and CDR2 is ANQGSEA in the germline V gene. Unmatched junction bases numbered 1, after V lost 0 bases and J lost 1 base. CDR3 coding DNA: TGCAGCGTTGAAGAGGGGACAGGGGCCAAAAACATTCAGTACTTC. The encoded protein is CSVEEGTGAKNIQYF.

A few counts support this clone. The rearrangement links TRBV29-1 to TRBJ2-7; D is undetermined. Germline values: CDR1 SQVTM, CDR2 ANQGSEA. V gave up 8 bases and J gave up 10 bases, with 15 bases separating them. This CDR3 is built from 10 residues. This chain's CDR3 is CSPRLEYQYF. The CDR3 region has the DNA TGCAGCCCCCGGTTGGAGTACCAGTACTTC.

The chain uses TRBV7-2 and TRBJ2-7; D might be TRBD1 (6 bases). V dropped 3 bases and J dropped 1 base, with 13 bases sitting between them. The germline CDR1 and CDR2 sequences are SGHTA and FQGNSA. There are 15 residues in the CDR3. CDR3 sequence (DNA): TGTGCCAGCAGCTTGATAACAGGGATTTCCTACGAGCAGTACTTC. This translates into CASSLITGISYEQYF.

This clone has just a few counts. This chain connects TRBV30 to TRBJ1-1; D might be TRBD1 (5 bases). The V and J ends lost 1 base and 1 base respectively, with 10 bases between them. From germline, CDR1 is GTSNPN and CDR2 SVGIG (reference sequence). The CDR3 runs to 14 residues. CDR3 DNA: TGTGCCTGGAGTGGAAGGGGTACGAACACTGAAGCTTTCTTT. Its translation is CAWSGRGTNTEAFF.

This clone was found a few times. The genes are TRBV14 and TRBJ2-1; D not certain. V dropped 4 bases and J dropped 8 bases, with 12 bases sitting between them. This CDR3 comprises 13 residues. The V gene's germline CDR1 is SGHDN and CDR2 FVKESK. CDR3 coding DNA: TGTGCCAGCAGCCCTCGATGGTTTTATGAGCAGTTCTTC. Its translation is CASSPRWFYEQFF. Based on the CDR3 plus reference TRBV14 and TRBJ2-1, the full variable domain is EAGVTQFPSHSVIEKGQTVTLRCDPISGHDNLYWYRRVMGKEIKFLLHFVKESKQDESGMPNNRFLAERTGGTYSTLKVQPAELEDSGVYFCASSPRWFYEQFFGPGTRLTVL.

The genes are TRBV14 and TRBJ2-1; possible D gene TRBD2, 5 bases. V lost 1 base and J 12 bases, leaving 13 bases between the germline ends. Germline loops: CDR1 SGHDN, CDR2 FVKESK. The CDR3 extends over 13 amino acids. The DNA of the CDR3 is TGTGCCAGCAGCCAAGGATGGACTGTCCCGCAGTTCTTC. As protein: CASSQGWTVPQFF.

The sample holds a few counts of this clone. The CDR3 DNA sequence: TGTGCCAGCAGCCATGGCCTAGCGGGAGCCTACGAGCAGTACTTC. The encoded protein is CASSHGLAGAYEQYF. The chain is built from TRBV14 and TRBJ2-7, with TRBD2 matching 10 bases. Per germline, CDR1 SGHDN and CDR2 FVKESK. This CDR3 spans 15 amino acids. V lost 3 bases, J lost 2 bases, and 4 bases stayed unmatched.

The rearrangement uses TRBV29-1 and TRBJ2-5; the D is unclear. Germline V gives CDR1 SQVTM, CDR2 ANQGSEA. This CDR3 region has 13 residues. V lost 5 bases and J lost 5, with 15 bases in between. CDR3 in amino acids: CSVMNIVGETQYF. The CDR3, as DNA: TGCAGCGTTATGAATATTGTTGGGGAGACCCAGTACTTC. The entire variable domain, with the rest obtained from reference TRBV29-1 and TRBJ2-5, is as follows: SAVISQKPSRDICQRGTSLTIQCQVDSQVTMMFWYRQQPGQSLTLIATANQGSEATYESGFVIDKFPISRPNLTFSTLTVSNMSPEDSSIYLCSVMNIVGETQYFGPGTRLLVL.

The V gene is TRBV29-1, the J gene TRBJ2-4; 8 bases agree with TRBD2. Germline V CDR1 and CDR2: SQVTM, ANQGSEA. This CDR3 has 12 amino acids. V lost 6 bases to trimming and J lost 5 bases; unmatched junction nucleotides: 3. In DNA, the CDR3 is TGCAGCGTCGGGGGGGTTGAAAACATTCAGTACTTC. Amino acids: CSVGGVENIQYF.

This chain joins TRBV29-1 and TRBJ2-3; D possibly matches TRBD1 or TRBD2 (5 bases each). This CDR3 region has 14 residues. Per the germline V gene, CDR1 is SQVTM and CDR2 is ANQGSEA. With 7 bases removed from V and 6 bases from J, the gap between germline ends came to 20 bases. For the CDR3, the DNA is TGCAGCGCAGTGAGGGACCGCCTTGCGGATACGCAGTATTTT. It encodes CSAVRDRLADTQYF.

CDR3 sequence: CASTPDRRNSPLHF. The CDR3 DNA reads as TGTGCCAGCACTCCGGACAGGCGGAATTCACCCCTCCACTTT. The chain combines TRBV11-2 with TRBJ1-6, with TRBD1 matching 7 bases. The J segment lost 7 bases and the V segment lost 7 bases, leaving 7 bases of the junction unmatched. Looked up from germline, CDR1 is SGHAT and CDR2 is FQNNGV. This CDR3 has 14 residues. Full variable domain (missing parts from reference TRBV11-2 and TRBJ1-6): EAGVAQSPRYKIIEKRQSVAFWCNPISGHATLYWYQQILGQGPKLLIQFQNNGVVDDSQLPKDRFSAERLKGVDSTLKIQPAKLEDSAVYLCASTPDRRNSPLHFGNGTRLTVT.

This clone turned up a few times. The CDR3 nucleotides read TGTGCCAGCAGTGACTGGGTTTGGAATTCACCCCTCCACTTT. It encodes CASSDWVWNSPLHF. The chain links TRBV25-1 to TRBJ1-6; no clear D. V lost 3 bases, J lost 7 bases, and 10 bases lay in between. The length of the CDR3 is 14 residues. Germline lookup yields CDR1 MGHDK and CDR2 SYGVNS.

In regard to this clone: Additional DNA sequences in this sample encode the identical CDR3. The J gene is TRBJ2-7, the V gene TRBV29-1, with D hard to call. V lost 4 bases and J lost 0, with 4 bases in between. Germline V gene data show CDR1 as SQVTM and CDR2 as ANQGSEA. The length of the CDR3 is 11 residues. Here the CDR3 reads CSVVSSYEQYF. DNA of the CDR3: TGCAGCGTTGTAAGCTCCTACGAGCAGTACTTC.

In this sample, this clone turned up a few times. This chain joins TRBV14 and TRBJ1-2; D not certain. This CDR3 is built from 15 residues. Trimming took off 0 bases at V and 5 bases at J, with 13 bases between the two ends. Germline V gene sequence: CDR1 SGHDN, CDR2 FVKESK. Here the CDR3 reads CASSQDNNQYYGYTF. CDR3 nucleotides: TGTGCCAGCAGCCAAGATAACAACCAGTATTATGGCTACACCTTC.

This clone has a handful of counts. The chain uses TRBV29-1 and TRBJ2-5; 8 nucleotides agree with TRBD2. The end of the DNA aligns better with TRBJ2-7, so the J call may be wrong. This CDR3 has 15 residues. Germline CDR1 is SQVTM and CDR2 is ANQGSEA. CDR3 region: CSVEDSAGGGYEQYF. The CDR3, as DNA: TGCAGCGTTGAAGATTCGGCGGGAGGTGGGTACGAGCAGTACTTC.

The chain links TRBV30 to TRBJ2-2; D is ambiguous. The V end was cut by 0 bases, the J end by 5 bases, with 10 bases between. Germline CDR1 and CDR2: GTSNPN and SVGIG (reference sequence). This CDR3 comprises 14 residues. In DNA form, the CDR3 reads TGTGCCTGGAGTGTAATACTCGGGACCGGGGAGCTGTTTTTT. Translating it yields CAWSVILGTGELFF.

The genes are TRBV5-1 and TRBJ2-7; the match to TRBD1 covers 8 bases. The germline V gene encodes CDR1 SGHRS and CDR2 YFSETQ. V lost 1 base and J lost 7; bases outside the gene matches: 13. CDR3 length equals 16 residues. The CDR3, as DNA: TGCGCCAGCAGCTTGTCTCTATTCCAGGGGGCAGATGAGCAGTACTTC. This sequence encodes CASSLSLFQGADEQYF.

This chain connects TRBV29-1 to TRBJ2-1; possibly TRBD1 or TRBD2 for D (5 bases each). CDR1 SQVTM and CDR2 ANQGSEA come from the germline V gene. V lost 0 bases and J lost 7, with 19 bases in between. CDR3 size: 16 residues. DNA for the CDR3: TGCAGCGTTGAAGATAGGGGACGCCGAAGTGAAAATGAGCAGTTCTTC. Protein sequence: CSVEDRGRRSENEQFF.

For this clone: The same CDR3 also results from other DNA sequences found in this sample. The chain recombines TRBV7-2 with TRBJ2-5; D is unclear. V was shortened by 4 bases and J by 3 bases, with 3 bases between the two germline ends. The CDR3 is 11 residues long. The germline CDR1 and CDR2 sequences are SGHTA and FQGNSA. The CDR3 protein is CASSYEETQYF. The CDR3 region has the DNA TGTGCCAGCAGCTACGAAGAGACCCAGTACTTC. The variable domain in full, with the rest retrieved from reference TRBV7-2 and TRBJ2-5, is GAGVSQSPSNKVTEKGKDVELRCDPISGHTALYWYRQSLGQGLEFLIYFQGNSAPDKSGLPSDRFSAERTGGSVSTLTIQRTQQEDSAVYLCASSYEETQYFGPGTRLLVL.